The rows below give T cell receptor beta chains drawn from one sample of a study of cytotoxic CD8 clonotypes in ibrutinib-treated CLL. Only in-frame clones appear in the TCRdb table, and some are missing; sequencing was by immunoSEQ multiplex PCR. The profile shows almost 250,000 clones, about three quarters of them singletons. The material sequenced was PBMCs, taken after 24 months of ibrutinib treatment. The source of these receptors is a human donor with chronic lymphocytic leukemia. Each CDR3 is given with its conserved first and last residue. A D gene is named only where the DNA matches it firmly. Clone size is stated in some rows and not others, as once, few, many or a class when expanded.

>TRBV10-1|TRBJ2-5|TRBD1|-
TGCGCCAGCAGTCAGGGGGCGAAGGGGACCCAGTACTTC
CASSQGAKGTQYF
>TRBV7-8|TRBJ2-2|-|-
TGTGCCAGCAGCTTAGTCGCGGGAAACACCGGGGAGCTGTTTTTT
CASSLVAGNTGELFF
>TRBV15|TRBJ2-1|TRBD2|few
TGTGCCGCGGGAGAGATCACCGAGCAGTTCTTC
CAAGEITEQFF
>TRBV5-4|TRBJ1-1|-|-
TGTGCCAGCAGCGCGGAGCGGCGCAACCAGAACACTGAAGCTTTCTTT
CASSAERRNQNTEAFF
>TRBV27|TRBJ1-1|-|-
TGTGCCAGCAGTTCCAATGGGTGGGACACTGAAGCTTTCTTT
CASSSNGWDTEAFF
>TRBV27|TRBJ1-6|-|-
TGTGCCAGCAGTTTAATTCCAACCGCCTCACCCCTCCACTTT
CASSLIPTASPLHF
>TRBV6-5|TRBJ2-7|-|-
TGTGCCAGCAGTTCTAAGCTCGAGCAGTACTTC
CASSSKLEQYF
>TRBV11-3|TRBJ2-2|-|few
TGTGCCAGCAGCTTAGATCGGAGGGAGCTGTTTTTT
CASSLDRRELFF
>TRBV15|TRBJ2-1|TRBD2|-
TGTGCCACCAGCAGCCTAGCGGGACTCGGGAATGAGCAGTTCTTC
CATSSLAGLGNEQFF
>TRBV5-1|TRBJ1-4|-|-
TGCGCCAGCAGCTTTGAAGGCGTTCGGGGTGAAAAACTGTTTTTT
CASSFEGVRGEKLFF
>TRBV28|TRBJ2-2|TRBD2|-
TGTGCCAGCAGTTTGCGGGAGCAGATCACCGGGGAGCTGTTTTTT
CASSLREQITGELFF
>TRBV29-1|TRBJ1-2|-|-
TGCAGCGTTGAGACGGCAGGGATCGGCTATGGCTACACCTTC
CSVETAGIGYGYTF
>TRBV13|TRBJ2-2|TRBD2|-
TGTGCCAGCAGCATTAGCGGGAACTTGAACACCGGGGAGCTGTTTTTT
CASSISGNLNTGELFF
>TRBV7-9|TRBJ2-2|-|-
TGTGCCAGCAGCTTAGAAGTCGGGGAGCTGTTTTTT
CASSLEVGELFF
>TRBV19|TRBJ1-1|-|-
TGTGCCAGTAGGCGACAGCTGGGGGACACTGAAGCTTTCTTT
CASRRQLGDTEAFF
>TRBV27|TRBJ2-1|-|few
TGTGCCAGCAGTGCACAGGCCAATGAGCAGTTCTTC
CASSAQANEQFF
>TRBV2|TRBJ2-1|TRBD2|few
TGTGCCAGCAGTGAAGTTTCCGGGACTAGCAATGAGCAGTTCTTC
CASSEVSGTSNEQFF
>TRBV5-1|TRBJ2-7|TRBD1|-
TGCGCCAGCAGCTTGGCCAAGTTCGGGACAGGGGACTACGAGCAGTACTTC
CASSLAKFGTGDYEQYF
>TRBV7-2|TRBJ2-7|-|-
TGTGCCAGCAGCCATCTCGGAGATTCCACCTACGAGCAGTACTTC
CASSHLGDSTYEQYF
>TRBV29-1|TRBJ2-5|-|-
TGCAGCGCAATCCCAAGGCGACGGGGTCAGGAGAAGACCCAGTACTTC
CSAIPRRRGQEKTQYF
>TRBV6-5|TRBJ2-7|-|few
TGTGCCAGCAGTTACTCGATAGGGAAGCGGAACGAGCAGTACTTC
CASSYSIGKRNEQYF
>TRBV9|TRBJ1-4|-|-
TGTGCCAGCAGCGTAGATGTCAGGGGCGAAAATGAAAAACTGTTTTTT
CASSVDVRGENEKLFF
>TRBV30|TRBJ1-2|-|few
TGTGCCTGGGCCCCTAGGCATGGGGGCGGCTACACCTTC
CAWAPRHGGGYTF
>TRBV5-8|TRBJ2-3|-|-
TGTGCCAGCAGCTTGCAGGACACAGATACGCAGTATTTT
CASSLQDTDTQYF
>TRBV6-4|TRBJ2-5|-|-
TGTGCCAGCAGTGTACGCGAATCAGGGACCCAGTACTTC
CASSVRESGTQYF
>TRBV15|TRBJ2-6|TRBD1|-
TGTGCCACCTCAACAGGGGGCGTCATCTCTGGGGCCAACGTCCTGACTTTC
CATSTGGVISGANVLTF
>TRBV28|TRBJ2-7|-|-
TGTGCCAGCAGTCCTACACGAGTGTACGAGCAGTACTTC
CASSPTRVYEQYF
>TRBV19|TRBJ2-7|-|-
TGTGCCAGTAGGCCAACGGCGACCTACGAGCAGTACTTC
CASRPTATYEQYF
>TRBV19|TRBJ1-1|TRBD1|few
TGTGCCAGTAGTACCAACAGGGGAAAGGCTGAAGCTTTCTTT
CASSTNRGKAEAFF
>TRBV25-1|TRBJ1-1|-|-
TGTGCCAGCAGGGATCAGTACACTGAAGCTTTCTTT
CASRDQYTEAFF
>TRBV20-1|TRBJ2-7|TRBD2|-
TGCGGGGGGGTAGGGATCGAGCAGTACTTC
CGGVGIEQYF
>TRBV7-6|TRBJ1-2|TRBD1|-
TGTGCCAGCAGTCACGAAATCGGACAGGGGGGTGGCTACACCTTC
CASSHEIGQGGGYTF